This TCR beta chain is from a study of OX40 agonist ivuxolimab in advanced cancers. Using immunoSEQ multiplex PCR, the repertoire was profiled, and TCRdb retains in-frame clones only, with some absent. The table shows about 130,000 clones, with 85% to 95% occurring only once. The CDR3 covers 13 residues. V lost 1 base and J lost 8, with 9 bases in between. Germline V gives CDR1 SGHVS, CDR2 FQNEAQ. Comments on this clone: Antigen unknown.

Study-level results: Relative to CD4+, CD8+ T cells held more expanded clones on average.

This sequence originates from an adult with an advanced solid tumor such as melanoma, head and neck, liver or kidney cancer. V gene TRBV7-8 combines with J gene TRBJ2-1; possibly TRBD1 for D (5 bases). The sequencing used CD4+ or CD8+ T cells sorted from blood, collected in a trial of the OX40 agonist ivuxolimab. The chain's CDR3 is CASSLVRVDEQFF. The CDR3 DNA is TGTGCCAGCAGCTTAGTCAGGGTGGATGAGCAGTTCTTC.